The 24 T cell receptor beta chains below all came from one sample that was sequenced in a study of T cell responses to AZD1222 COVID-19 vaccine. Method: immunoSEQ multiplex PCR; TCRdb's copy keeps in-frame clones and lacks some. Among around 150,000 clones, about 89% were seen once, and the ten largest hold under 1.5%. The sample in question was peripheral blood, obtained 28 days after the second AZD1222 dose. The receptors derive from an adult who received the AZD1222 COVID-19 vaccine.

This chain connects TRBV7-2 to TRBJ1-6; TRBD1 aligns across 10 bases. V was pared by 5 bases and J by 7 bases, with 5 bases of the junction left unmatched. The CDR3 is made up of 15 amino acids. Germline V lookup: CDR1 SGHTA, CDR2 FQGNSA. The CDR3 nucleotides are TGTGCCAGCAGCCCCAGACAGGGGGCGAATTCACCCCTCCACTTT. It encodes CASSPRQGANSPLHF.

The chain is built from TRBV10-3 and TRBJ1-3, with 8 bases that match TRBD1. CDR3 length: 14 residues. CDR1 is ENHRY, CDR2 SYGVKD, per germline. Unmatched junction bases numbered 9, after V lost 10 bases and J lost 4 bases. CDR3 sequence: CATKLDRAGNTIYF. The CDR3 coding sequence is TGTGCCACAAAATTGGACAGGGCCGGAAACACCATATATTTT.

CDR3 in DNA: TGTGCCAGCAGCTTGGGAGAGTACAATGAGCAGTTCTTC. Translation: CASSLGEYNEQFF. The V gene is TRBV5-6, the J gene TRBJ2-1; no firm D call. From germline, CDR1 is SGHDT and CDR2 YYEEEE. The CDR3 consists of 13 residues. V dropped 0 bases and J dropped 4 bases, with 5 bases sitting between them.

The CDR3 sequence is CASSLTREETQYF. The CDR3 DNA reads as TGTGCCAGCAGCTTGACTAGGGAAGAGACCCAGTACTTC. J is TRBJ2-5 and V is TRBV7-9; the D gene is possibly TRBD2 (6 bases). Per germline, CDR1 SEHNR and CDR2 FQNEAQ (reference sequence). V dropped 3 bases and J dropped 3 bases, with 8 bases sitting between them. This CDR3 is 13 amino acids long.

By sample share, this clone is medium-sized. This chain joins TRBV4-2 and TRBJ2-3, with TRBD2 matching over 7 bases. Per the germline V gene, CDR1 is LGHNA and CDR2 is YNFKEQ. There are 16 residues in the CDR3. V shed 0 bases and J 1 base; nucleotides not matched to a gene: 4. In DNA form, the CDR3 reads TGTGCCAGCAGCCAAGACAGGGCGGGGGGCACAGATACGCAGTATTTT. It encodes CASSQDRAGGTDTQYF.

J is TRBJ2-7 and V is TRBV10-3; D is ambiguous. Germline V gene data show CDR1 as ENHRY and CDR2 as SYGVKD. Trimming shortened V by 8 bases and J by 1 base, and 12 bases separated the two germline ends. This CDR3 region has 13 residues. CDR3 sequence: CAIGSQDSYEQYF. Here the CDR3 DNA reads TGTGCCATCGGCTCCCAGGATTCCTACGAGCAGTACTTC.

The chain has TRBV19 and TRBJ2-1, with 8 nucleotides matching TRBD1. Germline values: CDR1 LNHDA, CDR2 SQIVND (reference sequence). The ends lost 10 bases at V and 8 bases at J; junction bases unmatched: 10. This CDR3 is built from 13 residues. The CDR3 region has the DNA TGTGCCACCAGACGGACAGGGATTGATGAGCAGTTCTTC. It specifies CATRRTGIDEQFF.

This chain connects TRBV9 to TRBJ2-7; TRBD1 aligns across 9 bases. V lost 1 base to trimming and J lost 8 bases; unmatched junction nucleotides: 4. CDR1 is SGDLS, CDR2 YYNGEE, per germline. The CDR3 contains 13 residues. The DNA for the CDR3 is TGTGCCAGCAGCGTAAGGGACAGGGATAAGCAGTACTTC. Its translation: CASSVRDRDKQYF.

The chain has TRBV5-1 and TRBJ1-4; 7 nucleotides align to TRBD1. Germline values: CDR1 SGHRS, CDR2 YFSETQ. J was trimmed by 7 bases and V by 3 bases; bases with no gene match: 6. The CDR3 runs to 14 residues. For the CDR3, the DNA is TGCGCCAGCAGCTCCGACAGGGCGGGTGAAAAACTGTTTTTT. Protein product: CASSSDRAGEKLFF. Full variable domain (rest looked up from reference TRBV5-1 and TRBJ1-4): KAGVTQTPRYLIKTRGQQVTLSCSPISGHRSVSWYQQTPGQGLQFLFEYFSETQRNKGNFPGRFSGRQFSNSRSEMNVSTLELGDSALYLCASSSDRAGEKLFFGSGTQLSVL.

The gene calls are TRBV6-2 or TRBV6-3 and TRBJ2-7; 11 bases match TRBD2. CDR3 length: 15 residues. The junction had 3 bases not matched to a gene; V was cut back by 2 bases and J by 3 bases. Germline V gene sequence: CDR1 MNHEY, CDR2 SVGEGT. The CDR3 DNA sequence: TGTGCCAGCAGTTACGGGACTAGCGGACACTACGAGCAGTACTTC. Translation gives CASSYGTSGHYEQYF.

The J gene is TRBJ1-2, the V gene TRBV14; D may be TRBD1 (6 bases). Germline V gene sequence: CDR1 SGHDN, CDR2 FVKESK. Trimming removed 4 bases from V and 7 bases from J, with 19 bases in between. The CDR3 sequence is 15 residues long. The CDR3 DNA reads TGTGCCAGCAGCCTCAGGGGTAGTGGTTCCGGTGGCTACACCTTC. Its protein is CASSLRGSGSGGYTF. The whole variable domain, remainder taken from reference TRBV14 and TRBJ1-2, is EAGVTQFPSHSVIEKGQTVTLRCDPISGHDNLYWYRRVMGKEIKFLLHFVKESKQDESGMPNNRFLAERTGGTYSTLKVQPAELEDSGVYFCASSLRGSGSGGYTFGSGTRLTVV.

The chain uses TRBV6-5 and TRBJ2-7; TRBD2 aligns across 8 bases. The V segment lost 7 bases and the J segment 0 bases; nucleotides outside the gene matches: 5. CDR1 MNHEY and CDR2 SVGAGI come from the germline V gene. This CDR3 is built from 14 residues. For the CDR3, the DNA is TGTGCCAGCAACCCCCTAGCGGGCTCCTACGAGCAGTACTTC. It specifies CASNPLAGSYEQYF.

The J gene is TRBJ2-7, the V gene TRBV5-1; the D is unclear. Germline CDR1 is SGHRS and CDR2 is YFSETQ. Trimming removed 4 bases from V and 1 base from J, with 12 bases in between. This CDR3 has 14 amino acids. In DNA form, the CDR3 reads TGCGCCAGCAGCCCCCTCCAAGAGTCCTACGAGCAGTACTTC. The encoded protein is CASSPLQESYEQYF.

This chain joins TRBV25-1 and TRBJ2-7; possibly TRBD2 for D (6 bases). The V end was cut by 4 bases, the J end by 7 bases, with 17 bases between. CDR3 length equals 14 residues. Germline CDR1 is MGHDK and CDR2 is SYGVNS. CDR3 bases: TGTGCCAGCAGTGGTGGAGGGGCCCCTAGGGAGCAGTACTTC. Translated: CASSGGGAPREQYF.

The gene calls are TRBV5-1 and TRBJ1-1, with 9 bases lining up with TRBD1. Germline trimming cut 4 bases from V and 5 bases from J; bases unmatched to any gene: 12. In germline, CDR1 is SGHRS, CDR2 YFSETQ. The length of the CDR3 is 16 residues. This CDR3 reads CASSVTGGFIETEAFF. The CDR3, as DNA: TGCGCCAGCAGCGTGACAGGGGGTTTCATTGAGACTGAAGCTTTCTTT.

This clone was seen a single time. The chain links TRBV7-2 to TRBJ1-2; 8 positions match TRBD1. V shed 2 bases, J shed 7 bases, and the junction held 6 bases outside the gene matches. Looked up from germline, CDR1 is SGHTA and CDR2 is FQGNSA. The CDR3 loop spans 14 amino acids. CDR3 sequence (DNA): TGTGCCAGCAGCTTATTCCAGGGGGCGGGTGGCTACACCTTC. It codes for CASSLFQGAGGYTF.

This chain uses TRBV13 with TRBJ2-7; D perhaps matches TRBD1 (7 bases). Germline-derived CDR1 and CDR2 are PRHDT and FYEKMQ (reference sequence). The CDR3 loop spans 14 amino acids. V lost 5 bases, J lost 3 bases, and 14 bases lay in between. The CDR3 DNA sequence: TGTGCCAGCAGCCATGCAGGGGGGTTCTACGAGCAGTACTTC. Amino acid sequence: CASSHAGGFYEQYF.

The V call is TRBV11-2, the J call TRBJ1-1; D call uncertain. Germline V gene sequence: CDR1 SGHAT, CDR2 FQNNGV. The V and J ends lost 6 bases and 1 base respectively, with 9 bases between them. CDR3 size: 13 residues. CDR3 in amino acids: CASSRPKNTEAFF. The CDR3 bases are TGTGCCAGCAGTCGTCCAAAGAACACTGAAGCTTTCTTT.

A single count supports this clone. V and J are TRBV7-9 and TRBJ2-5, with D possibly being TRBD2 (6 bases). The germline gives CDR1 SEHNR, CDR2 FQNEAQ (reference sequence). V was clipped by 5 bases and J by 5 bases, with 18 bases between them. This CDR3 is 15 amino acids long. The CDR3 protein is CASSNTGTREETQYF. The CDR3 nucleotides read TGTGCCAGCAGCAACACCGGGACTCGGGAGGAGACCCAGTACTTC.

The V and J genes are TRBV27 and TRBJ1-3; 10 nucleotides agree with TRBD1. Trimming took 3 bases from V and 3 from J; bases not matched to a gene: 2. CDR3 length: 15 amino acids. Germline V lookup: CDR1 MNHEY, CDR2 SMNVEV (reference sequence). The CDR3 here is CASSLDRGYGNTIYF. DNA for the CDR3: TGTGCCAGCAGTTTGGACAGGGGGTATGGAAACACCATATATTTT.

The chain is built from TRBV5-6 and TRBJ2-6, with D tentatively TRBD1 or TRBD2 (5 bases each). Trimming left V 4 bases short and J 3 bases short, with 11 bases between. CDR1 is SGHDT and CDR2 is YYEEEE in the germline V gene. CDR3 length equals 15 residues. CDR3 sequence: CASSRGAGGANVLTF. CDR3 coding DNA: TGTGCCAGCAGCCGAGGGGCTGGTGGGGCCAACGTCCTGACTTTC.

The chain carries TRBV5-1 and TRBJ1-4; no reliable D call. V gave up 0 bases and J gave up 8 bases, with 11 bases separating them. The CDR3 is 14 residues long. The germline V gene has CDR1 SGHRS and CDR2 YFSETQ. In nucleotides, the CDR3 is TGCGCCAGCAGCTTGGGGGCCTTGGGGGAAAAACTGTTTTTT. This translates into CASSLGALGEKLFF.

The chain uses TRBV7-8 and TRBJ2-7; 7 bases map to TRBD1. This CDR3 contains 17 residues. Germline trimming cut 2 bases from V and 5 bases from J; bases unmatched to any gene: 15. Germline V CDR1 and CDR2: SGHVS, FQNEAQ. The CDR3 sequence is CASSLIGGQADRDEQYF. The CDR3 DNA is TGTGCCAGCAGCTTAATAGGGGGCCAGGCCGACCGGGACGAGCAGTACTTC.

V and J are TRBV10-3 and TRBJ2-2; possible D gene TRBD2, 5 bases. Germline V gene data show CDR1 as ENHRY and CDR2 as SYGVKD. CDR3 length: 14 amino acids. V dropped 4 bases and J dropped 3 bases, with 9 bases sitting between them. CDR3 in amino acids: CAISGEGDTGELFF. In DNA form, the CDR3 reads TGTGCCATCAGTGGAGAGGGAGACACCGGGGAGCTGTTTTTT.